Given below is one T cell receptor beta chain in context. Its antigen is not identified. These data belong to a study of OX40 agonist ivuxolimab in advanced cancers. Study-wide results and limits: Expanded clones were, on average, more numerous in CD8+ T cells than in CD4+.

Generated by immunoSEQ multiplex PCR, the TCRdb table keeps only in-frame clones and is missing some. The table records under 95,000 clones, over 85% of them present only once. Autoimmune disease history or systemic immunosuppression barred patients. The CDR3 is 13 amino acids. V was trimmed by 0 bases and J by 6 bases, leaving 8 bases between them. CDR1 and CDR2 from the germline V gene are SGHRS and YFSETQ. This receptor was taken from an adult with an advanced solid tumor such as melanoma, head and neck, liver or kidney cancer. V gene TRBV5-1 combines with J gene TRBJ2-3; no clear D gene. This specimen consisted of CD4+ or CD8+ T cells sorted from blood, obtained in a trial of the OX40 agonist ivuxolimab. DNA of the CDR3: TGCGCCAGCAGCTTGGAATTTTTGGATACGCAGTATTTT. Its protein product is CASSLEFLDTQYF.